The 32 T cell receptor beta chains below all came from one sample that was sequenced in a study of CD8+ T cells in alopecia areata. Once RNA had been extracted, it was reverse transcribed into cDNA to act as the sequencing template. The data were produced by immunoSEQ multiplex PCR, yet TCRdb's version contains in-frame clones alone and is incomplete. The table includes 100,000 to 120,000 clones, under 60% detected once. The specimen was NKG2D-low CD8+ T cells sorted from blood. Receptors originate from a human donor with alopecia areata.

The rearrangement uses TRBV4-1 and TRBJ2-1; a possible D gene is TRBD2 (5 bases). Deletions cut 0 bases from V and 0 bases from J, with 12 bases between. CDR3 length: 17 amino acids. In germline, CDR1 is MGHRA, CDR2 YSYEKL. CDR3 region: CASSQDVDAGSYNEQFF. CDR3 DNA sequence: TGCGCCAGCAGCCAAGATGTCGACGCGGGCTCCTACAATGAGCAGTTCTTC.

The V and J genes are TRBV27 and TRBJ2-4, with TRBD1 as a possible D gene (6 bases). This CDR3 has 12 amino acids. CDR1 and CDR2 from the germline V gene are MNHEY and SMNVEV (reference sequence). The V end lost 4 bases, the J end lost 10 bases, and 11 bases lay between the germline ends. The CDR3 here is CASSSDSFIQYF. The CDR3 DNA is TGTGCCAGCAGTTCGGACAGTTTTATTCAGTACTTC.

This clone was counted a few times. The chain links TRBV25-1 to TRBJ2-1; D is uncertain. The CDR3 is 13 amino acids. Germline CDR1 is MGHDK and CDR2 is SYGVNS. With 1 base removed from V and 5 bases from J, the gap between germline ends came to 6 bases. The CDR3 coding sequence is TGTGCCAGCAGTGAATGGGGAAACAATGAGCAGTTCTTC. Amino acids: CASSEWGNNEQFF. Supplemented by reference TRBV25-1 and TRBJ2-1, the full variable domain reads EADIYQTPRYLVIGTGKKITLECSQTMGHDKMYWYQQDPGMELHLIHYSYGVNSTEKGDLSSESTVSRIRTEHFPLTLESARPSHTSQYLCASSEWGNNEQFFGPGTRLTVL.

The chain carries TRBV28 and TRBJ1-6, with 7 bases lining up with TRBD1. Germline trimming cut 4 bases from V and 9 bases from J; bases unmatched to any gene: 6. The V gene's germline CDR1 is MDHEN and CDR2 SYDVKM. The CDR3 totals 14 residues. CDR3 sequence: CASSWGQSASPLHF. For the CDR3, the DNA is TGTGCCAGCAGTTGGGGACAGAGCGCTTCACCCCTCCACTTT.

This sequence joins TRBV6-6 and TRBJ2-5; D gene ambiguous. V was clipped by 2 bases and J by 5 bases, with 12 bases between them. The germline V gene has CDR1 MNHNY and CDR2 SVGAGI (reference sequence). The CDR3 runs to 14 residues. CDR3 residues: CASSYVPGGETQYF. CDR3 coding DNA: TGTGCCAGCAGTTACGTTCCAGGTGGGGAGACCCAGTACTTC.

The table lists this clone with many counts. The gene calls are TRBV28 and TRBJ2-7, with TRBD1 identical over 9 bases. The germline gives CDR1 MDHEN, CDR2 SYDVKM. The CDR3 has 15 residues. J was trimmed by 4 bases and V by 2 bases; bases with no gene match: 6. The CDR3 DNA reads TGTGCCAGCAGTTTAGCCGGACAGGGGTGGTACGAGCAGTACTTC. Translated: CASSLAGQGWYEQYF.

This clone is a singleton in its sample. V and J are TRBV28 and TRBJ1-2; D is possibly TRBD1 (5 bases). CDR1 is MDHEN, CDR2 SYDVKM, per germline. The ends were cut back, 5 bases at V and 9 bases at J, with 19 bases in the middle. CDR3 length: 14 amino acids. CDR3 bases: TGTGCCAGCAGTGAACCGGGGGAGCTCAGGAGCTACACCTTC. It translates to CASSEPGELRSYTF.

V and J are TRBV2 and TRBJ2-5, with D unclear. V was trimmed by 6 bases and J by 5 bases, leaving 7 bases between them. Looked up from germline, CDR1 is SNHLY and CDR2 is FYNNEI. CDR3 length: 11 residues. The CDR3, as DNA: TGTGCCAGCAGCAGATTGGAGACCCAGTACTTC. The encoded protein is CASSRLETQYF.

This clone was seen a single time. The chain carries TRBV2 and TRBJ2-2; no definite D call. V was shortened by 4 bases and J by 5 bases, with 8 bases between the two germline ends. The CDR3 has 13 amino acids. Per the germline V gene, CDR1 is SNHLY and CDR2 is FYNNEI. The CDR3 loop is CASSAGRTGELFF. The CDR3 DNA follows: TGTGCCAGCAGTGCGGGCAGAACCGGGGAGCTGTTTTTT. The full variable domain, rest sourced from reference TRBV2 and TRBJ2-2, is EPEVTQTPSHQVTQMGQEVILRCVPISNHLYFYWYRQILGQKVEFLVSFYNNEISEKSEIFDDQFSVERPDGSNFTLKIRSTKLEDSAMYFCASSAGRTGELFFGEGSRLTVL.

This clone showed up just a few times. The chain employs TRBV18 and TRBJ1-1; no definite D call. With 3 bases removed from V and 6 bases from J, the gap between germline ends came to 17 bases. CDR3 length equals 15 residues. Germline V gene data show CDR1 as KGHSH and CDR2 as LQKENI. The CDR3 sequence is CASSPNTDRAAEAFF. CDR3 bases: TGTGCCAGCTCACCCAACACGGACCGAGCAGCTGAAGCTTTCTTT.

This chain links TRBV29-1 with TRBJ2-7; maybe TRBD1 (7 bases). The CDR3 contains 13 residues. In germline, CDR1 is SQVTM, CDR2 ANQGSEA. Trimming stripped 4 bases from V and 3 bases from J, with 13 bases between. The CDR3 DNA follows: TGCAGCGTTGCAGGGGGGAAAGGCTACGAGCAGTACTTC. Its translation is CSVAGGKGYEQYF.

The count of this clone is one. V is TRBV9 and J is TRBJ2-1, with D perhaps given as TRBD1 or TRBD2 (5 bases each). The CDR3 is 16 amino acids. The germline gives CDR1 SGDLS, CDR2 YYNGEE. The germline V and J ends were trimmed by 3 bases and 3 bases, with 16 bases remaining between them. CDR3 DNA: TGTGCCAGCAGCGAGTCGACGGGGCCGCACTACAATGAGCAGTTCTTC. Translating it yields CASSESTGPHYNEQFF.

A word on this clone: At one end, the junction sequence differs from germline, possibly due to a read error. The V call is TRBV2, the J call TRBJ2-3, with 7 bases lining up with TRBD2. The V gene's germline CDR1 is SNHLY and CDR2 FYNNEI. The CDR3 spans 13 residues. Written as DNA, the CDR3 is TGTGCCAGCAGTGACCCAACTAGCGCTCCGTTGAATTTT. Translation gives CASSDPTSAPLNF.

J is TRBJ2-7 and V is TRBV12-5, with unresolved D. Trimming removed 1 base at V and 5 bases at J, with 6 bases between. This CDR3 comprises 12 residues. Germline CDR1 is LGHNT and CDR2 is FRNRAP. The CDR3 region has the DNA TGTGCTAGTGGTTTGGGTGTGGACGAGCAGTACTTC. Amino acids: CASGLGVDEQYF.

This chain joins TRBV28 and TRBJ1-4; D uncertain. The V end was cut by 3 bases, the J end by 4 bases, with 9 bases between. CDR1 MDHEN and CDR2 SYDVKM come from the germline V gene. The CDR3 is made up of 14 amino acids. Here the CDR3 reads CASSFISLNEKLFF. CDR3 nucleotide sequence: TGTGCCAGCAGTTTTATCTCCCTTAATGAAAAACTGTTTTTT.

This chain uses TRBV5-1 with TRBJ2-7, with 9 bases fitting TRBD2. The germline V gene encodes CDR1 SGHRS and CDR2 YFSETQ. The V and J ends lost 4 bases and 3 bases, in that order; junction bases with no gene match: 5. The CDR3 spans 14 residues. In DNA, the CDR3 is TGCGCCAGCAGCCCGGAGACTAGCGGCTACGAGCAGTACTTC. Encoded protein: CASSPETSGYEQYF.

The chain employs TRBV20-1 and TRBJ2-1; D remains ambiguous. This CDR3 is 11 amino acids long. Germline values: CDR1 DFQATT, CDR2 SNEGSKA (reference sequence). Trimming left V 6 bases short and J 7 bases short, with 10 bases between. The chain's CDR3 is CSAHYLNEQFF. The CDR3 DNA follows: TGCAGTGCCCATTATTTGAATGAGCAGTTCTTC.

The genes are TRBV27 and TRBJ1-1; no reliable D call. V was shortened by 6 bases and J by 0 bases, with 8 bases between the two germline ends. The length of the CDR3 is 13 residues. The V gene's germline CDR1 is MNHEY and CDR2 SMNVEV (reference sequence). The CDR3 here is CASRNNMNTEAFF. The CDR3 nucleotides read TGTGCCAGCAGAAACAACATGAACACTGAAGCTTTCTTT.

V is TRBV9 and J is TRBJ2-7, with D possibly TRBD2 on 5 matching bases. CDR3 length: 13 amino acids. V was shortened by 3 bases and J by 0 bases, with 7 bases between the two germline ends. Germline CDR1 is SGDLS and CDR2 is YYNGEE. The CDR3 spells CASSARDSYEQYF. CDR3 DNA sequence: TGTGCCAGCAGCGCCCGGGACTCCTACGAGCAGTACTTC. The complete variable domain, with remaining parts taken from reference TRBV9 and TRBJ2-7, reads DSGVTQTPKHLITATGQRVTLRCSPRSGDLSVYWYQQSLDQGLQFLIQYYNGEERAKGNILERFSAQQFPDLHSELNLSSLELGDSALYFCASSARDSYEQYFGPGTRLTVT.

DNA of the CDR3: TGCGCCAGTCAGGGGCTTGCGAACACCGGGGAGCTGTTTTTT. Amino acid sequence: CASQGLANTGELFF. V gene TRBV4-1 combines with J gene TRBJ2-2; D may be TRBD1 (6 bases). CDR3 length: 14 amino acids. V gave up 9 bases and J gave up 0 bases, with 11 bases separating them. CDR1 is MGHRA, CDR2 YSYEKL, per germline.

This chain links TRBV7-9 with TRBJ2-4, with a possible D match to TRBD1 (6 bases). CDR1 is SEHNR, CDR2 FQNEAQ, per germline (reference sequence). This CDR3 comprises 15 residues. The V and J ends lost 0 bases and 7 bases respectively, with 13 bases between them. The CDR3 DNA reads as TGTGCCAGCAGCTTAGCACAGGGCTCACAGAACATTCAGTACTTC. This encodes CASSLAQGSQNIQYF. Full variable domain (remainder filled in from reference TRBV7-9 and TRBJ2-4): DTGVSQNPRHKITKRGQNVTFRCDPISEHNRLYWYRQTLGQGPEFLTYFQNEAQLEKSRLLSDRFSAERPKGSFSTLEIQRTEQGDSAMYLCASSLAQGSQNIQYFGAGTRLSVL.

This clone has only a few counts. The chain is built from TRBV7-6 and TRBJ2-3; 8 bases fit TRBD1. The CDR3 has 15 residues. V was clipped by 5 bases and J by 2 bases; unmatched bases: 6. The germline gives CDR1 SGHVS, CDR2 FNYEAQ. This CDR3 reads CASSRRQGPTDTQYF. CDR3 nucleotides: TGTGCCAGCAGCCGAAGACAGGGGCCCACAGATACGCAGTATTTT.

This clone was picked up a small number of times. The CDR3 region has the DNA TGTGCCAGCAGTTACGGACTAGCGGAGTACGAGCAGTACTTC. Translation: CASSYGLAEYEQYF. The chain uses TRBV28 and TRBJ2-7; 10 bases line up with TRBD2. This CDR3 spans 14 amino acids. Germline V CDR1 and CDR2: MDHEN, SYDVKM. V lost 4 bases and J lost 4; bases outside the gene matches: 4.

V and J are TRBV27 and TRBJ2-7, with 9 bases aligning to TRBD1. Per the germline V gene, CDR1 is MNHEY and CDR2 is SMNVEV (reference sequence). Trimming removed 3 bases from V and 3 bases from J; junction bases left unmatched: 6. This CDR3 is 15 amino acids long. CDR3 protein: CASSLVGTGNYEQYF. The CDR3 DNA reads TGTGCCAGCAGTTTGGTCGGGACAGGGAACTACGAGCAGTACTTC.

This clone appeared a few times. This sequence joins TRBV10-3 and TRBJ2-7; weak D call: TRBD2 (6 bases). V was clipped by 2 bases and J by 5 bases, with 10 bases between them. The CDR3 is 13 residues long. The germline gives CDR1 ENHRY, CDR2 SYGVKD. For the CDR3, the DNA is TGTGCCATCAGTGAGGAGCGACTAGACGAGCAGTACTTC. This codes for CAISEERLDEQYF.

The rearrangement uses TRBV5-1 and TRBJ2-7; maybe TRBD1 (6 bases). Germline V CDR1 and CDR2: SGHRS, YFSETQ. V was trimmed by 6 bases and J by 2 bases, leaving 15 bases between them. CDR3 length: 14 amino acids. The CDR3 nucleotides are TGCGCCAGCAACCACGGGACACCGACCTACGAGCAGTACTTC. Its translation is CASNHGTPTYEQYF.

CDR3 sequence (DNA): TGCGCCAGCAGCTCGCGGACCGGGGGCAGGGAAGCTTTCTTT. Protein: CASSSRTGGREAFF. J is TRBJ1-1 and V is TRBV5-1; maybe TRBD1 (6 bases). Trimming left V 3 bases short and J 8 bases short, with 17 bases between. The CDR3 totals 14 residues. Per germline, CDR1 SGHRS and CDR2 YFSETQ.

This clone appeared once. The chain links TRBV5-1 to TRBJ2-3; 7 positions match TRBD1. CDR3 length equals 16 residues. The V segment lost 2 bases and the J segment 2 bases; nucleotides outside the gene matches: 8. The germline V gene encodes CDR1 SGHRS and CDR2 YFSETQ. CDR3 DNA: TGCGCCAGCAGCTTTCGGACAGGCGGCCACACAGATACGCAGTATTTT. Residues: CASSFRTGGHTDTQYF. Combining the CDR3 with reference TRBV5-1 and TRBJ2-3 gives the whole variable domain KAGVTQTPRYLIKTRGQQVTLSCSPISGHRSVSWYQQTPGQGLQFLFEYFSETQRNKGNFPGRFSGRQFSNSRSEMNVSTLELGDSALYLCASSFRTGGHTDTQYFGPGTRLTVL.

The chain carries TRBV11-2 and TRBJ1-1; TRBD1 matches 7 bases. The CDR3 is 14 amino acids. Germline trimming cut 3 bases from V and 4 bases from J; bases unmatched to any gene: 5. Germline V gene lookup returns CDR1 SGHAT and CDR2 FQNNGV. The CDR3: CASSLAGGGTEAFF. Here the CDR3 DNA reads TGTGCCAGCAGCTTGGCAGGGGGTGGCACTGAAGCTTTCTTT.

CDR3 amino acids: CASRAGVNTEAFF. The CDR3 nucleotides are TGTGCCAGCAGGGCCGGGGTAAACACTGAAGCTTTCTTT. J is TRBJ1-1 and V is TRBV27; D remains unclear. Germline V gene data show CDR1 as MNHEY and CDR2 as SMNVEV (reference sequence). Deletions cut 6 bases from V and 2 bases from J, with 10 bases between. This CDR3 has 13 amino acids.

V usage is TRBV15 and J usage is TRBJ1-4; D uncertain. CDR1 is LNHNV and CDR2 is YYDKDF in the germline V gene (reference sequence). V was shortened by 6 bases and J by 5 bases, with 10 bases between the two germline ends. The CDR3 totals 13 residues. The CDR3 loop is CATSSRANEKLFF. For the CDR3, the DNA is TGTGCCACCAGTAGCCGGGCCAATGAAAAACTGTTTTTT.

This clone showed up just a few times. The chain is built from TRBV19 and TRBJ1-2; D is unresolved. CDR3 length: 13 amino acids. Germline-derived CDR1 and CDR2 are LNHDA and SQIVND (reference sequence). The V end lost 10 bases, the J end lost 5 bases, and 17 bases lay between the germline ends. The CDR3 region is CATRTVAFYGYTF. Here the CDR3 DNA reads TGTGCCACCCGGACGGTGGCGTTTTATGGCTACACCTTC.